Here is one T cell receptor beta chain with its context. As yet, its antigen is unknown. Arm-PCR of CDR3 regions and iRepertoire HTBI primers were the basis on which TCR beta libraries were built. Original handling: Among the samples, some 68 TRBV and some 15 TRBJ segments were identified. TCRdb recomputed calls from the multiplex PCR reads with MiXCR, one row per CDR3 protein. The V and J calls, along with clone size, are taken from TCRdb and not from the paper's own processing. Of about 430,000 distinct CDR3 sequences in the sample, about 21% were seen once. The record originates from a study of regulatory T cells in long-lasting Graves disease. Study-level background: Persistent Graves' disease meant over 5 years of antithyroid drugs with positive TSH receptor antibodies. General study points: Preferential use of TRBV28, TRBJ1-2 and TRBJ2-5 was seen in persistent disease.

The CDR3 sequence is 15 residues long. Trimming took 8 bases from V and 1 from J, leaving 15 bases between them. From germline, CDR1 is SGHVS and CDR2 FNYEAQ. The time point here: persistent/refractory GD, antithyroid drugs over 5 years with positive TRAb. TCR sequences were obtained from RNA taken from PBMCs. Into tubes containing EDTA, approximately 9.4 milliliters of peripheral blood were drawn. The TCR sequence derives from a female donor with Graves disease. This chain connects TRBV7-6 to TRBJ2-4; the D is unclear. The input for sequencing was peripheral blood mononuclear cells (PBMCs), taken when the disease was refractory, from a patient treated with antithyroid drugs. The CDR3 bases are TGTGCCAGCTCCAATTTATGGCAGGCCAAAAACATTCAGTACTTC. Residues: CASSNLWQAKNIQYF.